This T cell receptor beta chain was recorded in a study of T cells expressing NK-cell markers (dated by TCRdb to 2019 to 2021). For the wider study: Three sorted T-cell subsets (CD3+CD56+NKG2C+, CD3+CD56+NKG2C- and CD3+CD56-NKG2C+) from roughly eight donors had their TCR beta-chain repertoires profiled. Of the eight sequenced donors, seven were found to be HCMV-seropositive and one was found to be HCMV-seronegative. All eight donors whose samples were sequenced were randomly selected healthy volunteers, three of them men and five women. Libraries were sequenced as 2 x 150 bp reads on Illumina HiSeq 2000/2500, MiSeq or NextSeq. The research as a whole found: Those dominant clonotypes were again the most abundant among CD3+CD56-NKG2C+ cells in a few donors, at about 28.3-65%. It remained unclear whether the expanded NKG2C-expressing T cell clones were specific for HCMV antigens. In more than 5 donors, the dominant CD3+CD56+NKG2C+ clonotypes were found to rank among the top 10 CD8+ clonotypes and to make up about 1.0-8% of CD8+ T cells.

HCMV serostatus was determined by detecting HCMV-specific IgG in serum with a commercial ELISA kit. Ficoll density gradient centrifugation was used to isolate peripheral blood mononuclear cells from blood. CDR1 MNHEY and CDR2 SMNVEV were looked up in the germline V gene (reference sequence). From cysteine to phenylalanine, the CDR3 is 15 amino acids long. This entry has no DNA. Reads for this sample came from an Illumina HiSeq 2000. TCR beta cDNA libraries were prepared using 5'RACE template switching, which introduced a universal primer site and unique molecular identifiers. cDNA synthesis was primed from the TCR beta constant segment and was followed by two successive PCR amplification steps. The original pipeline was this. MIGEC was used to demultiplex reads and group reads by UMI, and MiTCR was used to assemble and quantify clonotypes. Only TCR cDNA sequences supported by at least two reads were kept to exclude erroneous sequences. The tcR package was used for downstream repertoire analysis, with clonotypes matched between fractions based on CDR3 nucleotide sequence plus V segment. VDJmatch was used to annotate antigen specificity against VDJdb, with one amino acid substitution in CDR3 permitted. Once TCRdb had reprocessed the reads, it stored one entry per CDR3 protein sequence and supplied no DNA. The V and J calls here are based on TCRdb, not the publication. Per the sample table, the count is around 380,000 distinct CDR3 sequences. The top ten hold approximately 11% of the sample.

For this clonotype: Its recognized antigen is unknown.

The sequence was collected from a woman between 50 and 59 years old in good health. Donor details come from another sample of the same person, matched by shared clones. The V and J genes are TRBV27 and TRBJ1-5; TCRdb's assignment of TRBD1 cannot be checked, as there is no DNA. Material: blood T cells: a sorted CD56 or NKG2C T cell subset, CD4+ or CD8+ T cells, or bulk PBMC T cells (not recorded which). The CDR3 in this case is CASRTEAASAQPQHF.